Listed here is a single T cell receptor beta chain. The sample belongs to a study of CXCR3-negative and CXCR3-positive naive CD8 T cells. UMI labels and 5' RACE were used to prepare the TRB cDNA libraries. Using the 5' RACE reads, TCRdb records one entry per CDR3 protein without DNA. Here the sample table reports some 130,000 distinct CDR3 sequences. This clonotype was sampled from a human donor in good health. Some clones in this sample may be carry-over from other donors' samples. Input material: naive CXCR3- CD8+ T cells from blood. Subset indicated: CD45RO-CCR7+CD27+CD95- naive CD8+ T cells lacking CXCR3 (TNR3-).

The CDR3 loop reads CASSLVRREYNEQFF. V gene TRBV7-3 combines with J gene TRBJ2-1; TCRdb selects TRBD2, and the lack of DNA leaves this call unchecked. The germline CDR1 and CDR2 sequences are SGHTA and FQGTGA. CDR3 length: 15 residues.